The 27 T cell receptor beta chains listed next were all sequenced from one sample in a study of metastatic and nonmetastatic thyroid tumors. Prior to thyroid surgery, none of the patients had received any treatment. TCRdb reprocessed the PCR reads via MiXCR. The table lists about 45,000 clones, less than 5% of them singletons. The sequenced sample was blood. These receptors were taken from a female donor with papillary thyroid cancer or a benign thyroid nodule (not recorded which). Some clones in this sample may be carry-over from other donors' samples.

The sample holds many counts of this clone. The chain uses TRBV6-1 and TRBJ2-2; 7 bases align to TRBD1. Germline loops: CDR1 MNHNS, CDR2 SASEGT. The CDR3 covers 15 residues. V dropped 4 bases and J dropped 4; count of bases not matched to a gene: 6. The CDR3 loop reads CASSAETGSTGELFF. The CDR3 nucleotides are TGTGCCAGCAGTGCCGAGACAGGGAGCACCGGGGAGCTGTTTTTT.

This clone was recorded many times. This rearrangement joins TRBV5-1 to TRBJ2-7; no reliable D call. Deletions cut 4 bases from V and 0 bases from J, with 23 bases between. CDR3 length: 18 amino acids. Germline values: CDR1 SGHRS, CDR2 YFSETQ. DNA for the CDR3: TGCGCCAGCAGCCCCGGACCAAGTGACCCCAGGAGCTCCTACGAGCAGTACTTC. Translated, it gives CASSPGPSDPRSSYEQYF.

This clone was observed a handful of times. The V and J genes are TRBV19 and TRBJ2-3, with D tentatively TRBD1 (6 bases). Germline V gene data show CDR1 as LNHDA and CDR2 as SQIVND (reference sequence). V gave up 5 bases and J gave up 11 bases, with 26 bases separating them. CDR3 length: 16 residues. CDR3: CASSARQAPSTDEQYF. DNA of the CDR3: TGTGCCAGTAGTGCCCGACAGGCCCCTAGCACAGATGAGCAGTATTTT.

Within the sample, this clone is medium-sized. CDR3 region: CASSERRTGELFF. In DNA form, the CDR3 reads TGTGCCAGCAGTGAAAGGCGGACCGGGGAGCTGTTTTTT. The rearrangement links TRBV6-1 to TRBJ2-2; D is unclear. The germline V gene encodes CDR1 MNHNS and CDR2 SASEGT. Trimming took 2 bases from V and 5 from J, leaving 6 bases between them. CDR3 length equals 13 residues.

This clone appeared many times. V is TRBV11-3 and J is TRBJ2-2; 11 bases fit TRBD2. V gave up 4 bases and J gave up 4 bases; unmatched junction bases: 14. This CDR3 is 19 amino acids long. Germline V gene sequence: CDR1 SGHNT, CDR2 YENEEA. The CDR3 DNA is TGTGCCAGCAGCTCCCTCCTGATAGCGGGAGGGCCGTTCACCGGGGAGCTGTTTTTT. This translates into CASSSLLIAGGPFTGELFF.

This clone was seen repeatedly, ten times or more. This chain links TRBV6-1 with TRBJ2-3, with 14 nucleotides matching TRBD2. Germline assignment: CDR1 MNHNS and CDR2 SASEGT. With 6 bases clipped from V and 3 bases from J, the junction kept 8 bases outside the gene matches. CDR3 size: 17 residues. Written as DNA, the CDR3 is TGTGCCAGCAGCGGACTAGCGGGAGGAGAGGGAACAGATACGCAGTATTTT. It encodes CASSGLAGGEGTDTQYF.

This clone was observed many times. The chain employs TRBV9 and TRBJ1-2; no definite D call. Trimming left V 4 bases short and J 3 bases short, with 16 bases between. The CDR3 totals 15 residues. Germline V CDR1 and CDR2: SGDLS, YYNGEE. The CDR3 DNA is TGTGCCAGCAGCTTAGACGCCGCTCAAGACTATGGCTACACCTTC. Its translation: CASSLDAAQDYGYTF.

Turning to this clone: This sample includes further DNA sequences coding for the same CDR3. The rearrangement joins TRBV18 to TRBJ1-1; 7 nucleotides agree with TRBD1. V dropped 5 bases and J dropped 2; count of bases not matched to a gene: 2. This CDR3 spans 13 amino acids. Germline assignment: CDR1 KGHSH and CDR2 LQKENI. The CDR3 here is CASSGQVNTEAFF. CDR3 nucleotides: TGTGCCAGCTCAGGACAGGTTAACACTGAAGCTTTCTTT.

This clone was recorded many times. The CDR3 reads CASSLLTSAGASIDTQYF. The DNA of the CDR3 is TGTGCCAGCAGTCTCCTGACTAGCGCGGGGGCTTCGATAGATACGCAGTATTTT. J is TRBJ2-3 and V is TRBV6-1; the match to TRBD2 covers 8 bases. This CDR3 has 18 residues. V lost 5 bases to trimming and J lost 5 bases; unmatched junction nucleotides: 18. Looked up from germline, CDR1 is MNHNS and CDR2 is SASEGT.

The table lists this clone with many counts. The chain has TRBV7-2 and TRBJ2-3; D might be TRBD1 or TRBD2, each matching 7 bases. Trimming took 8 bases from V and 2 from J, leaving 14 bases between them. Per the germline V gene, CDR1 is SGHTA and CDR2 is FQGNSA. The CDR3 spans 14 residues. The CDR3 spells CASAQGGLTDTQYF. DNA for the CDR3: TGTGCCAGCGCCCAGGGGGGGCTCACAGATACGCAGTATTTT.

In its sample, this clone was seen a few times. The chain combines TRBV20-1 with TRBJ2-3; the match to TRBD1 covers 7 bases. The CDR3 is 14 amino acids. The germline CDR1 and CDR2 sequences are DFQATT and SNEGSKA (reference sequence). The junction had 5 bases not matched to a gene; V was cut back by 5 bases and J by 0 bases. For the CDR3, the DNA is TGCAGTGCTGATGACAGGGTTAGCACAGATACGCAGTATTTT. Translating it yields CSADDRVSTDTQYF.

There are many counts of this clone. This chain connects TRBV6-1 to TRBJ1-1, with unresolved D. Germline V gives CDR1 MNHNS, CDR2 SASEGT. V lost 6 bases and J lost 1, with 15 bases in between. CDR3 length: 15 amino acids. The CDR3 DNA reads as TGTGCCAGCAGCCGTGTTAAACTGACGAACACTGAAGCTTTCTTT. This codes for CASSRVKLTNTEAFF.

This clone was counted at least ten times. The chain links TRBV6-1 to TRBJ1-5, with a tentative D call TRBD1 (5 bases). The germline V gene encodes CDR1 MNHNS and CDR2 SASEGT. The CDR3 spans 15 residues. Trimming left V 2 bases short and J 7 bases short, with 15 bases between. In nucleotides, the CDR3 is TGTGCCAGCAGTGAAAACCCCCAGGGTTTCCAGCCCCAGCATTTT. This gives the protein CASSENPQGFQPQHF.

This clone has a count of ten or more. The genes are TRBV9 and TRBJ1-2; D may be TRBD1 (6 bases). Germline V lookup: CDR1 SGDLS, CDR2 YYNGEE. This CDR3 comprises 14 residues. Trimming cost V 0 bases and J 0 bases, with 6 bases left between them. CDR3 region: CASSVDRANYGYTF. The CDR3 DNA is TGTGCCAGCAGCGTAGACAGGGCTAACTATGGCTACACCTTC.

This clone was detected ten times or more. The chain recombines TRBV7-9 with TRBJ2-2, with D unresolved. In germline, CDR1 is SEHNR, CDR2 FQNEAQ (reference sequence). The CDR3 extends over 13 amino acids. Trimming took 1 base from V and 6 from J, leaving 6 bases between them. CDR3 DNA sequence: TGTGCCAGCAGCTTAGGGGTCCCCGGGGAGCTGTTTTTT. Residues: CASSLGVPGELFF.

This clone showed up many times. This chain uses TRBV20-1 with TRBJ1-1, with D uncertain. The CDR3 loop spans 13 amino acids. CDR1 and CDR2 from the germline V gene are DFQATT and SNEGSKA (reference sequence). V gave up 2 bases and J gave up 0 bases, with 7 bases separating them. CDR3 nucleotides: TGCAGTGCTAGAACCGACATGAACACTGAAGCTTTCTTT. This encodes CSARTDMNTEAFF.

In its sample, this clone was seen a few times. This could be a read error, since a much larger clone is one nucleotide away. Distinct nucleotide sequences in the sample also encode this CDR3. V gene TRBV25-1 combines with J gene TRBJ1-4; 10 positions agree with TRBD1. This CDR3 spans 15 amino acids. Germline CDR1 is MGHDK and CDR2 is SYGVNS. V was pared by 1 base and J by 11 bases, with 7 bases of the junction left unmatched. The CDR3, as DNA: TGTGCCAGCAGTGAATCCGGGACAGGGGCGGAGAAACTGTTTTTT. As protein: CASSESGTGAEKLFF.

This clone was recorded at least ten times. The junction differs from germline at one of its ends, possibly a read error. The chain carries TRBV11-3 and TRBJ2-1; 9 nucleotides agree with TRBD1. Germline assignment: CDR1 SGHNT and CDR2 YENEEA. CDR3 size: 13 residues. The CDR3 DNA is TGTGCCAGCGTAGGGACAGGGAACAATCAGCAGTTCTTC. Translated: CASVGTGNNQQFF.

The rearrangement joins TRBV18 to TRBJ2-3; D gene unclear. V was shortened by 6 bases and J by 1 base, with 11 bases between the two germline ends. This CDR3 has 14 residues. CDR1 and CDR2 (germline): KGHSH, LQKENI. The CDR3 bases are TGTGCCAGCTCTCGAGCGTCGCGCACAGATACGCAGTATTTT. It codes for CASSRASRTDTQYF.

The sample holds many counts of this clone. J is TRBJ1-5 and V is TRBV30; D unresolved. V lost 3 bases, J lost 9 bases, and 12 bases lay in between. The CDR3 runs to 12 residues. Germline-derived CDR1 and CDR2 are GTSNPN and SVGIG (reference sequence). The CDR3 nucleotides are TGTGCCTGGAGGGAAAGTGTTGGGCCCCAGCATTTT. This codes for CAWRESVGPQHF.

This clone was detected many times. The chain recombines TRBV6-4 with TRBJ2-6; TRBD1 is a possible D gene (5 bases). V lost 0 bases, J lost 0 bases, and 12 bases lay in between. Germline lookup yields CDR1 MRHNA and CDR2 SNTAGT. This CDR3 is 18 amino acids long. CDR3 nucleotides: TGTGCCAGCAGTGACTCGACTGACAGCCCCTCTGGGGCCAACGTCCTGACTTTC. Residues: CASSDSTDSPSGANVLTF.

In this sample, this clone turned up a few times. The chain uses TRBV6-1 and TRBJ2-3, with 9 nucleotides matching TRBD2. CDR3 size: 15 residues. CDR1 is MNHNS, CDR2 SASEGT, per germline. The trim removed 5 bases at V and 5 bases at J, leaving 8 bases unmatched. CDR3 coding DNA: TGTGCCAGCAGTCAGCGGGGGGCCCGTGTAGATACGCAGTATTTT. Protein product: CASSQRGARVDTQYF.

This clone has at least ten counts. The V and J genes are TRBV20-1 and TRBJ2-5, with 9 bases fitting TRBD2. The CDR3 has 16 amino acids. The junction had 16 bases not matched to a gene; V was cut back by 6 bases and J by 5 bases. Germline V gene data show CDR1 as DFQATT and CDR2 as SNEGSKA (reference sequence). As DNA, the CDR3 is TGCAGTGCCAGCGATCTCCTAGCGGGATTGAGTGAGACCCAGTACTTC. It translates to CSASDLLAGLSETQYF.

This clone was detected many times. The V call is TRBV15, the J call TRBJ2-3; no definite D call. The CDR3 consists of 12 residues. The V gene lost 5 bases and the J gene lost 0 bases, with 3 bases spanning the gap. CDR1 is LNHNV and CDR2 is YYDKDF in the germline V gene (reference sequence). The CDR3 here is CATSLSTDTQYF. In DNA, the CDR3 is TGTGCCACCAGCCTGAGCACAGATACGCAGTATTTT.

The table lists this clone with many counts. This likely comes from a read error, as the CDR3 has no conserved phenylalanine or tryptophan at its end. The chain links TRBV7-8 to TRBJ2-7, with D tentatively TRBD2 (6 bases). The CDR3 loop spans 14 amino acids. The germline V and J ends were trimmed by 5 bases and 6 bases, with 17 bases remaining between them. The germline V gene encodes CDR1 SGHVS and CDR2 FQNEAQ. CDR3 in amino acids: CASSRQPSAPEQYL. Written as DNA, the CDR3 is TGTGCCAGCAGCCGACAACCTAGCGCGCCCGAGCAGTACCTC.

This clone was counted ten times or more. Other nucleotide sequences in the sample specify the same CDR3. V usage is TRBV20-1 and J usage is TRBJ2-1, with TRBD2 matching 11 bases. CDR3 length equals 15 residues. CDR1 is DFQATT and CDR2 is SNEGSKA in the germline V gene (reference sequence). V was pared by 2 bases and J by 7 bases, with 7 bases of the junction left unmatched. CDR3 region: CSARIAGGPRNEQFF. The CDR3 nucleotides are TGCAGTGCTAGAATAGCGGGAGGGCCGCGGAATGAGCAGTTCTTC.

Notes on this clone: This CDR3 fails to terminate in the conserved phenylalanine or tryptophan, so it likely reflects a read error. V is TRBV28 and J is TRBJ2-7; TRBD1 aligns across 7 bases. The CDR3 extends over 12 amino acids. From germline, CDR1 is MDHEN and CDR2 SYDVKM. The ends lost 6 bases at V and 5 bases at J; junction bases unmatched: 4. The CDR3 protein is CASSMTGNEQYL. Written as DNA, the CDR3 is TGTGCCAGCAGCATGACAGGGAACGAGCAGTACTTG.